Shown below are 30 T cell receptor beta chains from a single sample sequenced in a study of shared clonotypes between healthy human individuals. Sequencing was performed with immunoSEQ multiplex PCR; in TCRdb, only in-frame clones are kept and a portion is missing. The repertoire includes approximately 440,000 clones, around 77% of them detected once, and around 12% sits in the top ten. Material: PBMCs. All receptors come from a woman aged 40-49 years in good health. Some clones in this sample may be carry-over from other donors' samples.

The V call is TRBV2, the J call TRBJ2-7; maybe TRBD1 (6 bases). V shed 3 bases and J shed 4 bases, with 7 bases lying between them. This CDR3 contains 12 residues. Germline V gene lookup returns CDR1 SNHLY and CDR2 FYNNEI. CDR3 sequence reads: CASSEGTYEQYF. CDR3 sequence (DNA): TGTGCCAGCAGTGAGGGGACATACGAGCAGTACTTC. Variable domain in full (rest from reference TRBV2 and TRBJ2-7): EPEVTQTPSHQVTQMGQEVILRCVPISNHLYFYWYRQILGQKVEFLVSFYNNEISEKSEIFDDQFSVERPDGSNFTLKIRSTKLEDSAMYFCASSEGTYEQYFGPGTRLTVT.

As to this clone: This probably arose from a read error, given a far larger clone one base away. The chain recombines TRBV28 with TRBJ1-4; no definite D call. CDR1 and CDR2 from the germline V gene are MDHEN and SYDVKM. This CDR3 region has 19 residues. The CDR3 nucleotides are TGTGCCAGCAGTTCCGAGGAATTTATGACATGGAGCACTAATGGAAAACTGTTTTTT. As protein: CASSSEEFMTWSTNGKLFF.

V and J are TRBV5-1 and TRBJ2-1; 16 bases match TRBD2. Germline V CDR1 and CDR2: SGHRS, YFSETQ. Trimming at V came to 4 bases and at J to 0 bases, leaving 4 bases not matched to a gene. The CDR3 contains 18 residues. The CDR3 DNA follows: TGCGCCAGCAGCCCGGGACTAGCGGGAGGGTACTCCTACAATGAGCAGTTCTTC. It is translated as CASSPGLAGGYSYNEQFF.

The V gene is TRBV5-1, the J gene TRBJ2-3; possible D gene TRBD2, 6 bases. CDR1 is SGHRS, CDR2 YFSETQ, per germline. Trimming removed 0 bases at V and 1 base at J, with 9 bases between. The CDR3 length is 15 residues. The CDR3 loop is CASSLAGLRTDTQYF. In nucleotides, the CDR3 is TGCGCCAGCAGCTTGGCGGGACTTCGCACAGATACGCAGTATTTT.

The chain joins TRBV6-6 to TRBJ2-7; 11 bases are a match to TRBD2. The CDR3 is 14 amino acids. Looked up from germline, CDR1 is MNHNY and CDR2 is SVGAGI (reference sequence). V shed 6 bases, J shed 6 bases, and the junction held 7 bases outside the gene matches. The CDR3 sequence: CASRRLAGTGEQYF. The CDR3, as DNA: TGTGCCAGCAGGAGACTAGCGGGAACGGGCGAGCAGTACTTC.

This sequence joins TRBV11-2 and TRBJ2-1, with TRBD1 matching 11 bases. CDR1 SGHAT and CDR2 FQNNGV come from the germline V gene. The CDR3 runs to 15 residues. Trimming at V came to 2 bases and at J to 5 bases, leaving 2 bases not matched to a gene. The CDR3 DNA follows: TGTGCCAGCAGCTTATGGGACAGGGGGAACAATGAGCAGTTCTTC. Protein product: CASSLWDRGNNEQFF.

The CDR3: CASSPGSSYNEQFF. The CDR3 DNA is TGTGCCAGCAGCCCAGGGAGCTCCTACAATGAGCAGTTCTTC. The rearrangement joins TRBV7-3 to TRBJ2-1; D possibly uses TRBD1 or TRBD2 (5 bases each). V gave up 5 bases and J gave up 0 bases, with 8 bases separating them. There are 14 residues in the CDR3. The germline gives CDR1 SGHTA, CDR2 FQGTGA.

V usage is TRBV28 and J usage is TRBJ2-1; 10 bases line up with TRBD1. Germline values: CDR1 MDHEN, CDR2 SYDVKM. The CDR3 runs to 15 residues. The ends lost 3 bases at V and 8 bases at J; junction bases unmatched: 7. CDR3 nucleotides: TGTGCCAGCAGTTTCCCAGGACAGGGGGGGGATGAGCAGTTCTTC. Its translation: CASSFPGQGGDEQFF.

Comment on this clone: The sample has other DNA sequences that encode this CDR3 too. The rearrangement links TRBV4-1 to TRBJ2-7; D may match TRBD1 or TRBD2 (5 bases each). The germline V gene encodes CDR1 MGHRA and CDR2 YSYEKL. The ends were cut back, 1 base at V and 2 bases at J, with 12 bases in the middle. The CDR3 spans 15 residues. The chain's CDR3 is CASSQVPGAPYEQYF. The CDR3 DNA reads as TGCGCCAGCAGCCAAGTACCCGGGGCCCCCTACGAGCAGTACTTC.

V is TRBV7-3 and J is TRBJ2-5; D is unclear. Deletions cut 5 bases from V and 7 bases from J, with 14 bases between. CDR1 is SGHTA and CDR2 is FQGTGA in the germline V gene. The CDR3 runs to 13 residues. The CDR3 DNA sequence: TGTGCCAGCAGCACGGTCTGGGGTGGGACCCAGTACTTC. Residues: CASSTVWGGTQYF.

This clone was observed a single time. The CDR3 DNA reads as TGCGCCAGCAGCCCCGGACAGTCCTACAATGAGCAGTTCTTC. Translation gives CASSPGQSYNEQFF. This chain joins TRBV4-3 and TRBJ2-1; tentative D call: TRBD1 (6 bases). Germline assignment: CDR1 LGHNA and CDR2 YSLEER. The V and J ends lost 4 bases and 1 base respectively, with 8 bases between them. The length of the CDR3 is 14 residues.

This clone was counted only a few times. V is TRBV4-2 and J is TRBJ2-1; maybe TRBD1 (6 bases). CDR1 is LGHNA, CDR2 YNFKEQ, per germline. Trimming cost V 2 bases and J 0 bases, with 14 bases left between them. The CDR3 contains 17 residues. The CDR3 loop is CASSQNQGLSSYNEQFF. In nucleotides, the CDR3 is TGTGCCAGCAGCCAAAACCAGGGGCTGAGCTCCTACAATGAGCAGTTCTTC.

V is TRBV7-8 and J is TRBJ2-7, with 10 bases identical to TRBD2. After removal of 1 base from V and 3 bases from J, the junction contained 3 bases not matched to a gene. CDR3 length: 15 residues. Germline V CDR1 and CDR2: SGHVS, FQNEAQ. The CDR3 DNA sequence: TGTGCCAGCAGCTTAGGGACTAGCGGAGACTACGAGCAGTACTTC. It specifies CASSLGTSGDYEQYF. Full variable domain (outside the CDR3, taken from reference TRBV7-8 and TRBJ2-7): GAGVSQSPRYKVAKRGQDVALRCDPISGHVSLFWYQQALGQGPEFLTYFQNEAQLDKSGLPSDRFFAERPEGSVSTLKIQRTQQEDSAVYLCASSLGTSGDYEQYFGPGTRLTVT.

Concerning this clone: The same CDR3 is also encoded by other DNA sequences in this sample. The chain couples TRBV5-1 to TRBJ1-3; D may be TRBD1 (6 bases). The V end lost 1 base, the J end lost 0 bases, and 8 bases lay between the germline ends. This CDR3 has 15 residues. Germline CDR1 and CDR2: SGHRS and YFSETQ. CDR3 loop: CASSLTGTSGNTIYF. Here the CDR3 DNA reads TGCGCCAGCAGCTTGACAGGGACCTCTGGAAACACCATATATTTT.

As regards this clone: Distinct nucleotide sequences in the sample also encode this CDR3. The chain couples TRBV9 to TRBJ2-2; the D is unclear. CDR1 and CDR2 (germline): SGDLS, YYNGEE. V was trimmed by 0 bases and J by 8 bases, leaving 5 bases between them. CDR3 length: 12 amino acids. CDR3 loop: CASSVVGGELFF. The CDR3 DNA follows: TGTGCCAGCAGCGTAGTCGGGGGGGAGCTGTTTTTT.

This rearrangement joins TRBV6-1 to TRBJ2-5, with TRBD2 matching 7 bases. The germline gives CDR1 MNHNS, CDR2 SASEGT. V gave up 2 bases and J gave up 5 bases; unmatched junction bases: 8. The CDR3 extends over 15 amino acids. In DNA, the CDR3 is TGTGCCAGCAGTGAATCGGACGGGAGGTCTGAGACCCAGTACTTC. It encodes CASSESDGRSETQYF.

The chain uses TRBV5-1 and TRBJ1-1; D perhaps matches TRBD1 (5 bases). Deletions cut 4 bases from V and 7 bases from J, with 11 bases between. The CDR3 is 12 residues long. Germline V gene data show CDR1 as SGHRS and CDR2 as YFSETQ. The CDR3 DNA follows: TGCGCCAGCAGCAGGGGAGAAAATGAAGCTTTCTTT. It codes for CASSRGENEAFF.

This chain links TRBV6-1 with TRBJ1-5; D perhaps matches TRBD1 (5 bases). Germline V gene lookup returns CDR1 MNHNS and CDR2 SASEGT. The CDR3 has 14 residues. The germline V and J ends were trimmed by 5 bases and 3 bases, with 11 bases remaining between them. The CDR3 DNA reads as TGTGCCAGCAGTCAGGGTCGATACAATCAGCCCCAGCATTTT. This sequence encodes CASSQGRYNQPQHF.

With regard to this clone: The junction departs from the called germline gene at one end, perhaps through a read error. The CDR3 protein is CAGSLQIDQQYF. The CDR3 DNA reads TGTGCCGGCAGCCTTCAAATAGATCAGCAGTACTTC. The chain carries TRBV14 and TRBJ2-7; D ambiguous. Germline V gives CDR1 SGHDN, CDR2 FVKESK. CDR3 size: 12 residues.

V usage is TRBV7-6 and J usage is TRBJ1-2; a possible D gene is TRBD1 (6 bases). Per the germline V gene, CDR1 is SGHVS and CDR2 is FNYEAQ. V was shortened by 5 bases and J by 4 bases, with 17 bases between the two germline ends. CDR3 length equals 15 residues. The CDR3 here is CASSVAGRGLYGYTF. The CDR3 DNA sequence: TGTGCCAGCAGCGTGGCAGGTCGGGGGCTCTATGGCTACACCTTC.

This clone was seen a single time. This chain connects TRBV11-3 to TRBJ2-7; D is unclear. The germline CDR1 and CDR2 sequences are SGHNT and YENEEA. V was cut by 1 base and J by 0 bases, with 4 bases left in between. The CDR3 is 13 residues long. CDR3 nucleotide sequence: TGTGCCAGCAGCTTAGGGGGCTCCTACGAGCAGTACTTC. Its translation: CASSLGGSYEQYF.

This clone occurred many times. Other DNA sequences in this sample translate to the same CDR3. The V and J genes are TRBV7-9 and TRBJ1-4; maybe TRBD1 (5 bases). CDR3 length equals 15 residues. Germline V gene data show CDR1 as SEHNR and CDR2 as FQNEAQ (reference sequence). V was trimmed by 4 bases and J by 3 bases, leaving 12 bases between them. As DNA, the CDR3 is TGTGCCAGCAGCTGGCCGTCAGGGTCTAATGAAAAACTGTTTTTT. Amino acids: CASSWPSGSNEKLFF.

V is TRBV5-1 and J is TRBJ1-1, with a tentative D call TRBD1 (6 bases). CDR1 and CDR2 (germline): SGHRS, YFSETQ. Trimming removed 3 bases from V and 2 bases from J, with 11 bases in between. The CDR3 spans 14 residues. CDR3 in DNA: TGCGCCAGCAGCTACGAGGACAGAAACACTGAAGCTTTCTTT. Residues: CASSYEDRNTEAFF.

The V and J genes are TRBV4-3 and TRBJ1-2; TRBD1 might be the D (5 bases). The CDR3 spans 18 residues. In germline, CDR1 is LGHNA, CDR2 YSLEER. V was shortened by 0 bases and J by 3 bases, with 20 bases between the two germline ends. The CDR3 sequence is CASSQDAGGWQKYYGYTF. The CDR3 DNA reads TGCGCCAGCAGCCAAGATGCGGGGGGTTGGCAGAAGTACTATGGCTACACCTTC.

A word on this clone: This likely came from a read error, as a far larger clone is one base away. Other nucleotide sequences in the sample specify the same CDR3. The chain is built from TRBV5-1 and TRBJ2-7; no definite D call. The CDR3 spans 11 residues. Germline values: CDR1 SGHRS, CDR2 YFSETQ. V gave up 0 bases and J gave up 4 bases, with 2 bases separating them. CDR3: CASSLGYEQYF. The CDR3 DNA reads as TGCGCCAGCAGCTTGGGATACGAGCAGTACTTC.

This chain joins TRBV15 and TRBJ1-2; a possible D gene is TRBD1 (6 bases). The CDR3 length is 13 residues. CDR1 LNHNV and CDR2 YYDKDF come from the germline V gene (reference sequence). V shed 1 base and J shed 4 bases, with 7 bases lying between them. CDR3 sequence reads: CATSRAGVYGYTF. CDR3 nucleotides: TGTGCCACCAGCAGAGCAGGGGTCTATGGCTACACCTTC.

The V call is TRBV7-9, the J call TRBJ2-1; the D gene could be TRBD1 or TRBD2 (5 bases each). Germline V CDR1 and CDR2: SEHNR, FQNEAQ (reference sequence). Trimming took off 2 bases at V and 4 bases at J, with 18 bases between the two ends. This CDR3 contains 17 residues. For the CDR3, the DNA is TGTGCCAGCAGCTTATTGTTAGGGGAGACGGGGTACAATGAGCAGTTCTTC. Its protein is CASSLLLGETGYNEQFF.

J is TRBJ2-1 and V is TRBV29-1; 10 nucleotides agree with TRBD1. Looked up from germline, CDR1 is SQVTM and CDR2 is ANQGSEA. The CDR3 loop spans 14 amino acids. V was pared by 4 bases and J by 8 bases, with 8 bases of the junction left unmatched. In nucleotides, the CDR3 is TGCAGCGTTGTCGACAGGGGGCAGACCGATGAGCAGTTCTTC. It is translated as CSVVDRGQTDEQFF.

This chain links TRBV30 with TRBJ1-2; a weak D match, TRBD1 (5 bases). The CDR3 contains 12 residues. The germline V and J ends were trimmed by 2 bases and 7 bases, with 11 bases remaining between them. Germline loops: CDR1 GTSNPN, CDR2 SVGIG (reference sequence). CDR3 sequence (DNA): TGTGCCTGGAGTTACAGGCCGGGTGGCTACACCTTC. This codes for CAWSYRPGGYTF.

The CDR3 DNA follows: TGTGCCAGCAGCCCCCTAGCGGGGTTTGATACGCAGTATTTT. As protein: CASSPLAGFDTQYF. The chain is built from TRBV28 and TRBJ2-3, with 9 bases that match TRBD2. The germline CDR1 and CDR2 sequences are MDHEN and SYDVKM. The CDR3 runs to 14 residues. Trimming removed 6 bases from V and 6 bases from J; junction bases left unmatched: 7.